The 11 T cell receptor beta chains reported below all come from one sample, sequenced in a study of blood T cell repertoires in COVID-19. Profiling relied on immunoSEQ multiplex PCR, and the TCRdb table lists in-frame clones only, not all of them. The sample consists of fewer than 250,000 clones, about nine tenths of them appearing once. Sample: peripheral blood. The receptors here all came from a middle-aged man with COVID-19, enrolled during active disease.

This clone was counted once. The genes are TRBV19 and TRBJ2-3; TRBD2 might be the D (6 bases). This CDR3 is 16 amino acids long. Germline V gene data show CDR1 as LNHDA and CDR2 as SQIVND (reference sequence). V was trimmed by 3 bases and J by 0 bases, leaving 13 bases between them. The CDR3 DNA reads TGTGCCAGTAGTATGGGTCTAGCGCATAGCACAGATACGCAGTATTTT. Its protein product is CASSMGLAHSTDTQYF. The full variable domain, rest sourced from reference TRBV19 and TRBJ2-3, is DGGITQSPKYLFRKEGQNVTLSCEQNLNHDAMYWYRQDPGQGLRLIYYSQIVNDFQKGDIAEGYSVSREKKESFPLTVTSAQKNPTAFYLCASSMGLAHSTDTQYFGPGTRLTVL.

This clone was picked up a small number of times. The chain is built from TRBV5-4 and TRBJ1-2, with 8 bases aligning to TRBD1. The CDR3 has 14 amino acids. The V and J ends lost 4 bases and 4 bases, in that order; junction bases with no gene match: 6. Germline V gene data show CDR1 as SGHNT and CDR2 as YYREEE (reference sequence). CDR3 coding DNA: TGTGCCAGCAGCGGCGGACAGGGCGGCTATGGCTACACCTTC. Translated, it gives CASSGGQGGYGYTF.

The V gene is TRBV10-3, the J gene TRBJ1-2, with 8 nucleotides matching TRBD1. The germline V gene encodes CDR1 ENHRY and CDR2 SYGVKD. The CDR3 consists of 14 residues. Germline trimming cut 1 base from V and 3 bases from J; bases unmatched to any gene: 1. The CDR3 bases are TGTGCCATCAGTGAGTGGACAGGGCACTATGGCTACACCTTC. Amino acids: CAISEWTGHYGYTF.

The chain has TRBV5-5 and TRBJ2-5, with TRBD1 matching 8 bases. Per the germline V gene, CDR1 is SGHKS and CDR2 is YYEKEE (reference sequence). This CDR3 has 18 amino acids. The J segment lost 2 bases and the V segment lost 2 bases, leaving 14 bases of the junction unmatched. The CDR3 sequence is CASSFKRSTGVAQETQYF. The DNA for the CDR3 is TGTGCCAGCAGCTTTAAAAGATCGACAGGGGTGGCACAAGAGACCCAGTACTTC.

The chain joins TRBV6-1 to TRBJ2-5, with TRBD2 identical over 9 bases. The germline CDR1 and CDR2 sequences are MNHNS and SASEGT. The CDR3 totals 14 residues. J gave up 2 bases and V 10 bases, and 8 bases lay outside the gene matches. CDR3 in DNA: TGTGCCACAAGGGGCAGCGGGGGGCAAGAGACCCAGTACTTC. Amino acid sequence: CATRGSGGQETQYF.

The genes are TRBV19 and TRBJ1-5; 7 positions agree with TRBD1. V shed 5 bases, J shed 6 bases, and the junction held 7 bases outside the gene matches. Germline lookup yields CDR1 LNHDA and CDR2 SQIVND (reference sequence). The CDR3 totals 14 residues. For the CDR3, the DNA is TGTGCCAGTAGTGGGGACAGCACAGCTCAGCCCCAGCATTTT. Translating it yields CASSGDSTAQPQHF.

The chain recombines TRBV7-2 with TRBJ1-1; 9 nucleotides match TRBD1. The CDR3 spans 15 residues. Germline V CDR1 and CDR2: SGHTA, FQGNSA. Germline trimming cut 4 bases from V and 5 bases from J; bases unmatched to any gene: 8. This chain's CDR3 is CASSSGTGWTTEAFF. CDR3 bases: TGTGCCAGCAGCTCCGGGACAGGGTGGACAACTGAAGCTTTCTTT.

The chain carries TRBV5-1 and TRBJ2-7, with 14 bases lining up with TRBD2. This CDR3 has 17 amino acids. After removal of 3 bases from V and 0 bases from J, the junction contained 5 bases not matched to a gene. Germline CDR1 and CDR2: SGHRS and YFSETQ. CDR3 region: CASSSGTSGSRSYEQYF. The CDR3 coding sequence is TGCGCCAGCAGCTCGGGGACTAGCGGGAGTCGCTCCTACGAGCAGTACTTC.

A single count supports this clone. The chain recombines TRBV12-3 or TRBV12-4 with TRBJ2-7, with 7 bases matching TRBD2. The V and J ends lost 3 bases and 5 bases, in that order; junction bases with no gene match: 1. The CDR3 loop spans 12 amino acids. This CDR3 is CASSFLADEQYF. The DNA of the CDR3 is TGTGCCAGCAGTTTTCTAGCGGACGAGCAGTACTTC.

The chain joins TRBV11-3 to TRBJ2-2, with D unresolved. Germline V gene data show CDR1 as SGHNT and CDR2 as YENEEA. CDR3 size: 14 residues. Trimming cost V 1 base and J 3 bases, with 6 bases left between them. The CDR3 DNA reads as TGTGCCAGCAGCTTAGCTCGTGACACCGGGGAGCTGTTTTTT. This translates into CASSLARDTGELFF. Together with reference TRBV11-3 and TRBJ2-2, the CDR3 gives the full variable domain: EAGVVQSPRYKIIEKKQPVAFWCNPISGHNTLYWYLQNLGQGPELLIRYENEEAVDDSQLPKDRFSAERLKGVDSTLKIQPAELGDSAVYLCASSLARDTGELFFGEGSRLTVL.

This sequence joins TRBV5-1 and TRBJ2-7; TRBD2 agrees at 9 bases. The V and J ends lost 4 bases and 6 bases, in that order; junction bases with no gene match: 8. Germline V gene sequence: CDR1 SGHRS, CDR2 YFSETQ. The CDR3 loop spans 14 amino acids. The CDR3 region is CASSPLREGGEQYF. CDR3 sequence (DNA): TGCGCCAGCAGCCCGTTGCGGGAGGGCGGCGAGCAGTACTTC.